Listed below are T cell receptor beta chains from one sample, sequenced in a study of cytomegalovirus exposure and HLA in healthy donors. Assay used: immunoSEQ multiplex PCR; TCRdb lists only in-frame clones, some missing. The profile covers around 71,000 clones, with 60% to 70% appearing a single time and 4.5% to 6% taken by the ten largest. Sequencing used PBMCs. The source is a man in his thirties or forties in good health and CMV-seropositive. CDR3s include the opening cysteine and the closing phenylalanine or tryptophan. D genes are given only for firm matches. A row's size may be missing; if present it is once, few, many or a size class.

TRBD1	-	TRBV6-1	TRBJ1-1	TGTGCCAGCCGGACAGGAGGTACGAACACTGAAGCTTTCTTT	CASRTGGTNTEAFF
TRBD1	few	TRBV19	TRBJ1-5	TGTGCCAGTAGTATTAGGGGACAGGGGGACCATCAGCCCCAGCATTTT	CASSIRGQGDHQPQHF
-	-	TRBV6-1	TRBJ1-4	TGTGCCAGCAGTGAACAAGGGGCTGAAAAACTGTTTTTT	CASSEQGAEKLFF
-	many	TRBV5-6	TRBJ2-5	TGTGCCAGCAGCGCCGGACAGAATAGGTGGGAGACCCAGTACTTC	CASSAGQNRWETQYF
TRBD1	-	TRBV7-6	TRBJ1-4	TGTGCCAGCAGCTCGGGACAGGGTATGGGGGATGAAAAACTGTTTTTT	CASSSGQGMGDEKLFF
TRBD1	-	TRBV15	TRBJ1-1	TGTGCCACCAGCAGAGCACAGGGGGGCACTGAAGCTTTCTTT	CATSRAQGGTEAFF
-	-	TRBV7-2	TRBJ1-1	TGTGCCAGCAGCTTTAGCGGAGGGAGAGGCACTGAAGCTTTCTTT	CASSFSGGRGTEAFF
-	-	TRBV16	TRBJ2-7	TGTGCCACCAATAACTGGGGCTACTCCTACGAGCAGTACTTC	CATNNWGYSYEQYF
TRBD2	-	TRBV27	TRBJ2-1	TGTGCCAGCGGGACTATTAAGAATGAGCAGTTCTTC	CASGTIKNEQFF
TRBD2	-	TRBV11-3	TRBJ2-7	TGTGCCAGCAGCACCTCAGCGGGAGTATACGAGCAGTACTTC	CASSTSAGVYEQYF
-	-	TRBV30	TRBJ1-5	TGTGCCTGGAGGAGCAATAGCAATCAGCCCCAGCATTTT	CAWRSNSNQPQHF
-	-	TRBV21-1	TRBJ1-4	TGTGCCAGCAGCAGGACAGGGACGTCGGCAACTAATGAAAAACTGTTTTTT	CASSRTGTSATNEKLFF
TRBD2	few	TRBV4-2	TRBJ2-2	TGTGCCAGCAGCCGAAAGCTGGGACTAGCGGGGGGGCGTGGCACCGGGGAGCTGTTTTTT	CASSRKLGLAGGRGTGELFF
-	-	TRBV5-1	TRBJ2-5	TGCGCCAGCAGCACTAGCCAAGAGACCCAGTACTTC	CASSTSQETQYF
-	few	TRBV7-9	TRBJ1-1	TGTGCCAGCAGCTTCGGGGACACTGAAGCTTTCTTT	CASSFGDTEAFF
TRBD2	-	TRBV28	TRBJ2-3	TGTGCCAGCAGTTTAGGAGCGGGGCGCACAGATACGCAGTATTTT	CASSLGAGRTDTQYF
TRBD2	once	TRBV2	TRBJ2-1	TGTGCCAGCAGAACTAGCGGGGGGGCCCACAATGAGCAGTTCTTC	CASRTSGGAHNEQFF
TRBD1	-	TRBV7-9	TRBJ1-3	TGTGCCAGCAGCCCAGGCTCAGGGGGTTTTGGAAACACCATATATTTT	CASSPGSGGFGNTIYF
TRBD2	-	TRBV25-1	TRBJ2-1	TGTGCCAGCAGTGATAGCGGGAGCTCCTACAATGAGCAGTTCTTC	CASSDSGSSYNEQFF
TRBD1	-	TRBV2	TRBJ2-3	TGTGCCAGCAGGGGGGACAGCTACACAGATACGCAGTATTTT	CASRGDSYTDTQYF
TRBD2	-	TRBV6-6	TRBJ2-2	TGTGCCAGCAGCCAGACTAGCGGGAGGACCGGGGAGCTGTTTTTT	CASSQTSGRTGELFF
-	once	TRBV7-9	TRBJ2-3	TGTGCCACCAACAGCGGGACAGGCCCCGGGACTGCCCCCGCAGATACGCAGTATTTT	CATNSGTGPGTAPADTQYF
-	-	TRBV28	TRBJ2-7	TGTGCCAGCAGTTACGTAACAGGTCCCTACGAGCAGTACTTC	CASSYVTGPYEQYF
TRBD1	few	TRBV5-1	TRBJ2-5	TGCGCCAGCAGCTTGGCCCCTGGGGGACAGGGAGGAGTAGAGACCCAGTACTTC	CASSLAPGGQGGVETQYF
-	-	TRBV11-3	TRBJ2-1	TGTGCCAGCAGCCCCACTCACAATGAGCAGTTCTTC	CASSPTHNEQFF
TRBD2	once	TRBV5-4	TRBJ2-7	TGTGCCAGCAGCTACACAATTGGGCTAGCGGACACCTACGAGCAGTACTTC	CASSYTIGLADTYEQYF
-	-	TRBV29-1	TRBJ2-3	TGCAGCGTTTGTCAGGGTCCAGATACGCAGTATTTT	CSVCQGPDTQYF
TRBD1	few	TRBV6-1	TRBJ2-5	TGTGCCAGCAATATGGACAGGGGTCGAGAGACCCAGTACTTC	CASNMDRGRETQYF
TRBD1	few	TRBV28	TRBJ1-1	TGTGCCAGCGGACGACAGGGGACAGGTCTAAGTAGGGCTTTCTTT	CASGRQGTGLSRAFF
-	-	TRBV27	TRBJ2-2	TGTGCCAGCAGAACCCCGGGATATACGAACACCGGGGAGCTGTTTTTT	CASRTPGYTNTGELFF
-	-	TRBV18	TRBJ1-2	TGTGCCAGCTCACCCACGGGGGACGGTAACTATGGCTACACCTTC	CASSPTGDGNYGYTF
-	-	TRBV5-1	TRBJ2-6	TGCGCCAGCAGCTTGACGCGAGCATCTGGGGCCAACGTCCTGACTTTC	CASSLTRASGANVLTF
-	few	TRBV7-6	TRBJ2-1	TGTGCCAGCAGCTTACAACAGGGATTGGGTGAGCAGTTCTTC	CASSLQQGLGEQFF